This is a list of T cell receptor beta chains from one sample in a study of persistence of HIV-infected CD4 T cells. Some clones are missing from TCRdb's copy, which holds only in-frame ones; the method was immunoSEQ multiplex PCR. This table has approximately 31,000 clones, 82% appearing once. These receptors' targets are unknown. The sequenced sample was CD4+ T cells sorted from PBMCs after approximately 19-hour stimulation, obtained from a patient who received antiretroviral therapy. The receptors originated from an adult man with HIV who was CMV-seropositive. The CDR3 runs from the conserved cysteine through the conserved F or W.

j_gene: TRBJ1-2; v_gene: TRBV27; CDR3aa: CASSLSGVYGYTF
j_gene: TRBJ1-4; v_gene: TRBV7-2; CDR3aa: CASSREPPATNEKLFF
j_gene: TRBJ1-4; v_gene: TRBV6-5; CDR3aa: CASSYGRGVEEKLFF
j_gene: TRBJ2-1; v_gene: TRBV20-1; CDR3aa: CSAPSFGEQFF
j_gene: TRBJ1-5; v_gene: TRBV11-3; CDR3aa: CASSRRRGRDRDRRQPQHF
j_gene: TRBJ2-1; v_gene: TRBV7-6; CDR3aa: CASSLNPGPRDEQFF
j_gene: TRBJ1-5; v_gene: TRBV7-2; CDR3aa: CASSSTRGSQPQHF
j_gene: TRBJ2-1; v_gene: TRBV29-1; CDR3aa: CSVEMGSAIEQFF
j_gene: TRBJ1-1; v_gene: TRBV6-5; CDR3aa: CATQGVGGAAFF
j_gene: TRBJ2-5; v_gene: TRBV5-4; CDR3aa: CASSMGGVGETQYF
j_gene: TRBJ1-6; v_gene: TRBV20-1; CDR3aa: CSATEAGFNSPLHF
j_gene: TRBJ1-4; v_gene: TRBV4-2; CDR3aa: CASSQEGDVSNEKLFF
j_gene: TRBJ2-2; v_gene: TRBV3-1/TRBV3-2; CDR3aa: CASSQDPPPNTGELFF
j_gene: TRBJ2-5; v_gene: TRBV7-2; CDR3aa: CASSLGTSGGPGQETQYF
j_gene: TRBJ2-2; v_gene: TRBV2; CDR3aa: CASSEARTRTGELFF
j_gene: TRBJ2-5; v_gene: TRBV30; CDR3aa: CAWGSGGAWETQYF
j_gene: TRBJ1-2; v_gene: TRBV7-2; CDR3aa: CASSPPESDGYTF
j_gene: TRBJ1-1; v_gene: TRBV30; CDR3aa: CASTDSQNTEAFF
j_gene: TRBJ1-2; v_gene: TRBV27; CDR3aa: CASSLDHYGYTF
j_gene: TRBJ2-5; v_gene: TRBV6-5; CDR3aa: CASRVEETQYF
j_gene: TRBJ1-2; v_gene: TRBV6-2/TRBV6-3; CDR3aa: CASSYRGFFYGYTF
j_gene: TRBJ2-7; v_gene: TRBV6-1; CDR3aa: CASSLEGRKGHEQYF
j_gene: TRBJ2-2; v_gene: TRBV24-1; CDR3aa: CATSVGTSGGPNTGELFF
j_gene: TRBJ2-7; v_gene: TRBV9; CDR3aa: CASSVVEDPSYEQYF
j_gene: TRBJ2-1; v_gene: TRBV5-4; CDR3aa: CATRTGYNEQFF
j_gene: TRBJ1-2; v_gene: TRBV30; CDR3aa: CAWSVLDRDHTF
j_gene: TRBJ2-1; v_gene: TRBV7-3; CDR3aa: CASSSFHRPPYESINEQFF
j_gene: TRBJ1-4; v_gene: TRBV10-3; CDR3aa: CATQTGTGNEKLFF
j_gene: TRBJ2-3; v_gene: TRBV6-2/TRBV6-3; CDR3aa: CASSYSKGRGRTDTQYF
j_gene: TRBJ1-4; v_gene: TRBV7-9; CDR3aa: CASSSEAIYEKLFF
j_gene: TRBJ2-3; v_gene: TRBV4-2; CDR3aa: CASSHRTTDTQYF
j_gene: TRBJ2-7; v_gene: TRBV13; CDR3aa: CASSLGGASYEQYF
j_gene: TRBJ1-2; v_gene: TRBV6-2/TRBV6-3; CDR3aa: CASSHGQGIGYGYTF
j_gene: TRBJ2-2; v_gene: TRBV12-3/TRBV12-4; CDR3aa: CASGTLNTGELFF
j_gene: TRBJ1-1; v_gene: TRBV6-5; CDR3aa: CASRPAEVPAEAFF
j_gene: TRBJ2-7; v_gene: TRBV7-6; CDR3aa: CASSPRQGLGEQYF
j_gene: TRBJ2-4; v_gene: TRBV6-6; CDR3aa: CASSLGTGPTSKNIQYF
j_gene: TRBJ1-6; v_gene: TRBV14; CDR3aa: CASSLGQGTTPLHF
j_gene: TRBJ2-7; v_gene: TRBV5-5; CDR3aa: CASSFTGQIFYEQYF
j_gene: TRBJ2-7; v_gene: TRBV7-9; CDR3aa: CASSLGSGTGFYEQYF
j_gene: TRBJ2-3; v_gene: TRBV5-6; CDR3aa: CASRPGGGITDTQYF
j_gene: TRBJ1-2; v_gene: TRBV19; CDR3aa: CASSFGTGDTYGYTF
j_gene: TRBJ1-1; v_gene: TRBV3-1/TRBV3-2; CDR3aa: CASRRENTEAFF
j_gene: TRBJ2-7; v_gene: TRBV6-5; CDR3aa: CASSSLAGKTYEQYF
j_gene: TRBJ1-2; v_gene: TRBV7-2; CDR3aa: CASSQSQTDRFDGYTF
j_gene: TRBJ2-1; v_gene: TRBV29-1; CDR3aa: CSVRGSYNEQFF
j_gene: TRBJ2-7; v_gene: TRBV29-1; CDR3aa: CSVEETGFTSYEQYF
j_gene: TRBJ2-1; v_gene: TRBV11-3; CDR3aa: CASSDSGGENNEQFF
j_gene: TRBJ1-4; v_gene: TRBV7-9; CDR3aa: CASSLAEAGGYEKLFF